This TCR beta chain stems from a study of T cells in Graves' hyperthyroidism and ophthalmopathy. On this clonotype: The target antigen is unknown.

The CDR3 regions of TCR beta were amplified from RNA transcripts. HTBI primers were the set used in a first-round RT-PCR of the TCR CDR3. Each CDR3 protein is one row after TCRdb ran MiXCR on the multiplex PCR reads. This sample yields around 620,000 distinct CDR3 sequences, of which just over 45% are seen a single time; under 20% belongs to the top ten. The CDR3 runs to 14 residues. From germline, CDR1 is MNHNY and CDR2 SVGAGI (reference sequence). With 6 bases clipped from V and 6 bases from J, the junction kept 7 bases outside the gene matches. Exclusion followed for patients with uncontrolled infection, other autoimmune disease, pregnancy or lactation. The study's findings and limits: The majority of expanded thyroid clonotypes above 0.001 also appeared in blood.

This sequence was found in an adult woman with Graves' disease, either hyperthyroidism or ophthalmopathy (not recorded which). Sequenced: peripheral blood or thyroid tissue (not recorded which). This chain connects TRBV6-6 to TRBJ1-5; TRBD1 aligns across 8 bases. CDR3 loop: CASSGQGGGQPQHF. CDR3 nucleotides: TGTGCCAGCAGCGGACAGGGCGGCGGTCAGCCCCAGCATTTT.